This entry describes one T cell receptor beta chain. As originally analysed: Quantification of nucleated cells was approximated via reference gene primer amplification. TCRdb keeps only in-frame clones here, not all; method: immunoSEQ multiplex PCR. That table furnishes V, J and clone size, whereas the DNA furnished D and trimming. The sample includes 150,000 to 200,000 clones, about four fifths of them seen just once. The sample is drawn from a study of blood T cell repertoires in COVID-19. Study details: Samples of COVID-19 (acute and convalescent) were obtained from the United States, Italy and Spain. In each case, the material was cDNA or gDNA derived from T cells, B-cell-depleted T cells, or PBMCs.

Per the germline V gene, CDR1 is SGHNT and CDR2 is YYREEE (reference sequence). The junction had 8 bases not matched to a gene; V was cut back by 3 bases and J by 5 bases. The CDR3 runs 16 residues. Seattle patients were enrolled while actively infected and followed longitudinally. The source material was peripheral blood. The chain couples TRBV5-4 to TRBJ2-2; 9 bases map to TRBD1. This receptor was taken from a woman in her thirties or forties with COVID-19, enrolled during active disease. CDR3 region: CASSSRDRVPTGELFF. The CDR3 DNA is TGTGCCAGCAGCTCCCGGGACAGGGTCCCTACCGGGGAGCTGTTTTTT. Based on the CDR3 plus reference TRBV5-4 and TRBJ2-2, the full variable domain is ETGVTQSPTHLIKTRGQQVTLRCSSQSGHNTVSWYQQALGQGPQFIFQYYREEENGRGNFPPRFSGLQFPNYSSELNVNALELDDSALYLCASSSRDRVPTGELFFGEGSRLTVL.